These 10 T cell receptor beta chains were all obtained from the same sample, sequenced in a study of T cells in Graves' hyperthyroidism and ophthalmopathy. Researchers took RNA transcripts and amplified the TCR beta CDR3 regions from them. First-round RT-PCR targeting the TCR CDR3 was performed with the HTBI primer set. MiXCR, run by TCRdb on the multiplex PCR reads, gives a single entry per CDR3 protein. The sample records roughly 420,000 distinct CDR3 sequences, more than 15% being singletons. Sequencing was performed on blood. The receptors derive from a woman aged 18-35 years with Graves' hyperthyroidism.

This clonotype was detected only a few times. The chain recombines TRBV19 with TRBJ2-3; perhaps TRBD2 as D (6 bases). Germline assignment: CDR1 LNHDA and CDR2 SQIVND (reference sequence). The V gene lost 7 bases and the J gene lost 2 bases, with 19 bases spanning the gap. This CDR3 spans 16 amino acids. The CDR3 sequence: CASNPTGEWDTDTQYF. The CDR3 coding sequence is TGTGCCAGTAATCCTACGGGGGAGTGGGACACAGATACGCAGTATTTT.

This chain joins TRBV20-1 and TRBJ2-5, with D tentatively TRBD1 (6 bases). Looked up from germline, CDR1 is DFQATT and CDR2 is SNEGSKA (reference sequence). This CDR3 is built from 15 residues. Deletions cut 5 bases from V and 2 bases from J, with 18 bases between. The CDR3 DNA is TGCAGTGCTGGCCCAGGGGCTATCTTACAAGAGACCCAGTACTTC. This encodes CSAGPGAILQETQYF.

The table lists this clonotype with many counts. Germline and junction disagree at one end, which may indicate a read error. V and J are TRBV28 and TRBJ2-7; 10 nucleotides match TRBD2. The germline gives CDR1 MDHEN, CDR2 SYDVKM. The CDR3 has 15 residues. CDR3 loop: CTSNKIAGGPYEQYF. In nucleotides, the CDR3 is TGTACCAGCAATAAGATAGCGGGGGGCCCCTACGAGCAGTACTTC.

The rearrangement links TRBV27 to TRBJ2-3; 12 positions match TRBD2. V gave up 4 bases and J gave up 3 bases; unmatched junction bases: 11. There are 18 residues in the CDR3. Per germline, CDR1 MNHEY and CDR2 SMNVEV (reference sequence). DNA for the CDR3: TGTGCCAGCAGTTCCCTAGCGGGAGGGGGGGGAACAACAGATACGCAGTATTTT. This encodes CASSSLAGGGGTTDTQYF.

This clonotype appeared a few times. J is TRBJ1-1 and V is TRBV5-4, with D unresolved. CDR3 size: 15 residues. CDR1 and CDR2 from the germline V gene are SGHNT and YYREEE (reference sequence). Trimming took 0 bases from V and 2 from J, leaving 11 bases between them. CDR3 sequence (DNA): TGTGCCAGCAGCTTGGGTGTCACGGCCAACACTGAAGCTTTCTTT. This gives the protein CASSLGVTANTEAFF.

This clonotype showed up many times. The V and J genes are TRBV20-1 and TRBJ2-5; D not resolved. Germline assignment: CDR1 DFQATT and CDR2 SNEGSKA (reference sequence). This CDR3 comprises 12 residues. V was clipped by 5 bases and J by 5 bases, with 12 bases between them. CDR3 amino acids: CSAGLGDETQYF. CDR3 nucleotide sequence: TGCAGTGCTGGGTTGGGCGACGAGACCCAGTACTTC.

In its sample, this clonotype was seen a few times. V and J are TRBV20-1 and TRBJ2-3; D is uncertain. Per germline, CDR1 DFQATT and CDR2 SNEGSKA (reference sequence). Trimming cost V 6 bases and J 0 bases, with 22 bases left between them. The CDR3 has 17 amino acids. This CDR3 reads CSAALGTFPSSTDTQYF. The DNA for the CDR3 is TGCAGTGCCGCCCTAGGAACTTTTCCCTCTAGCACAGATACGCAGTATTTT.

This clonotype was counted many times. This chain links TRBV20-1 with TRBJ2-1; TRBD2 matches 8 bases. The CDR3 has 15 amino acids. Losses at the gene ends were 0 bases for V and 6 bases for J; bases not matched to a gene: 7. Per the germline V gene, CDR1 is DFQATT and CDR2 is SNEGSKA (reference sequence). CDR3 protein: CSAREPREGGNEQFF. CDR3 sequence (DNA): TGCAGTGCTAGAGAGCCCCGGGAGGGGGGCAATGAGCAGTTCTTC.

The rearrangement joins TRBV6-2 or TRBV6-3 to TRBJ2-7; possibly TRBD2 for D (6 bases). Germline V gene data show CDR1 as MNHEY and CDR2 as SVGEGT. V gave up 2 bases and J gave up 6 bases, with 14 bases separating them. The CDR3 is made up of 14 amino acids. The CDR3 DNA reads as TGTGCCAGCAGTTACGTTTCAGGAGGGTCCGAGCAGTACTTC. It is translated as CASSYVSGGSEQYF.

This clonotype was picked up many times. As DNA, the CDR3 is TGCAGTGCTAGCCCGGGAGACACTGAAGCTTTCTTT. This codes for CSASPGDTEAFF. The chain couples TRBV20-1 to TRBJ1-1; D not resolved. Looked up from germline, CDR1 is DFQATT and CDR2 is SNEGSKA (reference sequence). Deletions cut 3 bases from V and 3 bases from J, with 8 bases between. This CDR3 has 12 residues.